This entry features one T cell receptor (beta chain) sequence. Under the authors' procedure: The authors estimated nucleated cell counts from reference gene primer amplification. The protocol was immunoSEQ multiplex PCR, while the TCRdb copy is restricted to in-frame clones and leaves out a portion. V and J calls and clone size are copied from that table; D and trimming were computed from the DNA. The data show some 120,000 clones, around four fifths seen once. These data originate in a study of blood T cell repertoires in COVID-19. Study in general: The United States, Italy and Spain were the sources of the acute and convalescent COVID-19 samples. From T cells, B-cell-depleted T cells, or PBMCs came the material, which was cDNA or gDNA.

This CDR3 contains 15 residues. CDR1 MDHEN and CDR2 SYDVKM come from the germline V gene. V was clipped by 2 bases and J by 0 bases, with 11 bases between them. This TCR was sampled from a woman aged 70 to 79 with acute or convalescent COVID-19. Sequences were obtained from peripheral blood. The chain combines TRBV28 with TRBJ2-7; TRBD2 might be the D (7 bases). This CDR3 is CASSLMGGPSYEQYF. CDR3 bases: TGTGCCAGCAGTTTAATGGGGGGGCCCTCCTACGAGCAGTACTTC. Drawing the rest from reference TRBV28 and TRBJ2-7, the complete variable domain is DVKVTQSSRYLVKRTGEKVFLECVQDMDHENMFWYRQDPGLGLRLIYFSYDVKMKEKGDIPEGYSVSREKKERFSLILESASTNQTSMYLCASSLMGGPSYEQYFGPGTRLTVT.